In its sample, the clone carrying this TCR beta chain was seen once. This specimen belongs to a study of blood T cell repertoires in COVID-19. Background on the study: Acute and convalescent COVID-19 specimens originated in the United States, Italy and Spain.

Germline V gene data show CDR1 as SEHNR and CDR2 as FQNEAQ (reference sequence). With V trimmed by 4 bases and J by 3 bases, 1 base remained unmatched. The CDR3 runs 14 residues. The method was immunoSEQ multiplex PCR; TCRdb's version includes in-frame clones alone and lacks a portion of them. This sample has hundreds of thousands of clones; 70% to 75% occur once, and the top ten carry 2.5% to 4%. Sequenced input: peripheral blood. The source of this sequence is a woman older than 75 with acute or convalescent COVID-19. This sequence joins TRBV7-9 and TRBJ2-5; 11 nucleotides line up with TRBD2. The DNA of the CDR3 is TGTGCCAGCAGCTCGACTAGCGGGGAAGAGACCCAGTACTTC. Residues: CASSSTSGEETQYF.